These 21 T cell receptor beta chains were all obtained from the same sample, sequenced in a study of blood T cell repertoires in COVID-19. TCRdb's copy holds only in-frame clones and misses some; the assay was immunoSEQ multiplex PCR. This table holds approximately 60,000 clones, roughly three quarters found once. Sequenced input: peripheral blood. These receptors all come from a man aged 45-65 years with active or convalescent COVID-19.

The chain combines TRBV9 with TRBJ1-2; D is perhaps TRBD1 (6 bases). Germline V gene sequence: CDR1 SGDLS, CDR2 YYNGEE. V dropped 4 bases and J dropped 8 bases, with 15 bases sitting between them. CDR3 size: 13 residues. CDR3 nucleotides: TGTGCCAGCAGCCCGGGGACACTAAGCGGCTACACCTTC. It yields the protein CASSPGTLSGYTF.

The gene calls are TRBV9 and TRBJ1-2, with TRBD1 identical over 8 bases. Germline V gene data show CDR1 as SGDLS and CDR2 as YYNGEE. Germline trimming cut 4 bases from V and 8 bases from J; bases unmatched to any gene: 22. The CDR3 is 18 residues long. The CDR3 DNA reads as TGTGCCAGCAGCCCCTCGGACAGGGCACTTTCTAATGGCGTCGGCTACACCTTC. Translating it yields CASSPSDRALSNGVGYTF.

V usage is TRBV4-1 and J usage is TRBJ1-6, with D unresolved. Trimming stripped 0 bases from V and 8 bases from J, with 8 bases between. The CDR3 is made up of 14 amino acids. Germline V gives CDR1 MGHRA, CDR2 YSYEKL. The CDR3 sequence: CASSQDLRHSPLHF. Here the CDR3 DNA reads TGCGCCAGCAGCCAAGATCTCAGGCATTCACCCCTCCACTTT.

This clone was observed a few times. The chain carries TRBV21-1 and TRBJ2-3; TRBD1 was called by the table and not checked on the DNA. TRBV21-1 is recorded as a pseudogene. This CDR3 is 16 amino acids long. The CDR3 DNA follows: TGTGCCAGCAGCAAACTCCCAGGGGATGGCACAGATACGCAGTATTTT. Its protein is CASSKLPGDGTDTQYF.

This chain connects TRBV2 to TRBJ1-2; TRBD1 is a possible D gene (5 bases). The CDR3 spans 12 residues. Germline V gene sequence: CDR1 SNHLY, CDR2 FYNNEI. V was trimmed by 8 bases and J by 6 bases, leaving 13 bases between them. CDR3 DNA sequence: TGTGCCAGCGAGAAGGGGTTGAATGGCTACACCTTC. As protein: CASEKGLNGYTF.

The CDR3 loop is CSAENTDTQYF. The CDR3 nucleotides are TGCAGTGCAGAGAACACAGATACGCAGTATTTT. The chain employs TRBV20-1 and TRBJ2-3; no clear D. The CDR3 has 11 amino acids. V gave up 6 bases and J gave up 2 bases, with 6 bases separating them. CDR1 is DFQATT, CDR2 SNEGSKA, per germline (reference sequence).

V gene TRBV6-2 or TRBV6-3 combines with J gene TRBJ2-7, with 11 bases fitting TRBD1. The germline CDR1 and CDR2 sequences are MNHEY and SVGEGT. CDR3 size: 15 residues. Trimming took 2 bases from V and 4 from J; bases not matched to a gene: 4. The CDR3, as DNA: TGTGCCAGCAGTTACGGTGGACAGGGGGCTTACGAGCAGTACTTC. Amino acids: CASSYGGQGAYEQYF.

V is TRBV6-1 and J is TRBJ1-2; D uncertain. The ends were cut back, 3 bases at V and 4 bases at J, with 12 bases in the middle. The CDR3 is 14 residues long. Germline CDR1 is MNHNS and CDR2 is SASEGT. The CDR3 reads CASSEFGTFYGYTF. As DNA, the CDR3 is TGTGCCAGCAGTGAGTTCGGTACTTTCTATGGCTACACCTTC.

This clone was found many times. The V gene is TRBV11-2, the J gene TRBJ1-5, with unresolved D. The CDR3 runs to 14 residues. CDR1 and CDR2 (germline): SGHAT, FQNNGV. V was pared by 0 bases and J by 4 bases, with 7 bases between. The CDR3 is CASSLDHSNQPQHF. The CDR3 DNA reads as TGTGCCAGCAGCTTAGATCACAGTAATCAGCCCCAGCATTTT.

This clone was seen a handful of times. The chain combines TRBV19 with TRBJ1-6, with 7 positions matching TRBD1. With 5 bases clipped from V and 5 bases from J, the junction kept 3 bases outside the gene matches. The germline CDR1 and CDR2 sequences are LNHDA and SQIVND (reference sequence). The CDR3 extends over 14 amino acids. CDR3 DNA: TGTGCCAGTAGTTCCCAGGGGGATAATTCACCCCTCCACTTT. Its protein is CASSSQGDNSPLHF. The variable domain in full, with the rest retrieved from reference TRBV19 and TRBJ1-6, is DGGITQSPKYLFRKEGQNVTLSCEQNLNHDAMYWYRQDPGQGLRLIYYSQIVNDFQKGDIAEGYSVSREKKESFPLTVTSAQKNPTAFYLCASSSQGDNSPLHFGNGTRLTVT.

In DNA form, the CDR3 reads TGTGCCAGCAGTGAGGGACTAGCGGCGGACTCCTACGAGCAGTACTTC. Amino acid sequence: CASSEGLAADSYEQYF. V usage is TRBV2 and J usage is TRBJ2-7; 11 nucleotides align to TRBD2. Trimming cost V 3 bases and J 0 bases; bases outside gene matches: 4. CDR1 is SNHLY and CDR2 is FYNNEI in the germline V gene. The CDR3 runs to 16 residues.

This clone was counted between two and nine times. The chain recombines TRBV5-1 with TRBJ2-3; 10 bases align to TRBD2. Trimming at V came to 2 bases and at J to 4 bases, leaving 4 bases not matched to a gene. Germline V gene data show CDR1 as SGHRS and CDR2 as YFSETQ. The CDR3 runs to 15 residues. The CDR3 coding sequence is TGCGCCAGCAGCTTAGCTAGCGGGAGCTCAGATACGCAGTATTTT. This sequence encodes CASSLASGSSDTQYF.

The chain carries TRBV19 and TRBJ2-1; D is possibly TRBD2 (6 bases). Trimming pared 5 bases from V and 2 bases from J, leaving 16 bases between. CDR3 length equals 16 residues. Germline CDR1 reads LNHDA; CDR2 reads SQIVND (reference sequence). The CDR3 here is CASSPRDSPTYNEQFF. The CDR3 DNA follows: TGTGCCAGTAGTCCCCGGGACTCACCCACCTACAATGAGCAGTTCTTC.

The rearrangement uses TRBV13 and TRBJ1-3, with 7 bases lining up with TRBD1. Trimming took 4 bases from V and 5 from J; bases not matched to a gene: 2. The germline V gene encodes CDR1 PRHDT and CDR2 FYEKMQ (reference sequence). This CDR3 region has 13 residues. The CDR3 DNA reads as TGTGCCAGCAGCTCGACAGGGAGAAACACCATATATTTT. Amino acid sequence: CASSSTGRNTIYF.

The J gene is TRBJ2-7, the V gene TRBV5-1; D possibly corresponds to TRBD1 (6 bases). The germline CDR1 and CDR2 sequences are SGHRS and YFSETQ. The CDR3 sequence is 14 residues long. Trimming removed 4 bases at V and 3 bases at J, with 14 bases between. The CDR3 loop is CASSVSGDNYEQYF. DNA of the CDR3: TGCGCCAGCAGCGTTTCCGGGGACAACTACGAGCAGTACTTC.

This chain links TRBV2 with TRBJ2-5; 11 bases line up with TRBD2. This CDR3 spans 17 amino acids. J gave up 5 bases and V 1 base, and 9 bases lay outside the gene matches. Germline-derived CDR1 and CDR2 are SNHLY and FYNNEI. The DNA of the CDR3 is TGTGCCAGCAGTGAAGGACTAGCGGGACAGTTTCTGGAGACCCAGTACTTC. It encodes CASSEGLAGQFLETQYF. The full variable domain, rest sourced from reference TRBV2 and TRBJ2-5, is EPEVTQTPSHQVTQMGQEVILRCVPISNHLYFYWYRQILGQKVEFLVSFYNNEISEKSEIFDDQFSVERPDGSNFTLKIRSTKLEDSAMYFCASSEGLAGQFLETQYFGPGTRLLVL.

The rearrangement joins TRBV6-2 or TRBV6-3 to TRBJ2-3, with 12 bases that match TRBD2. The V and J ends lost 5 bases and 1 base, in that order; junction bases with no gene match: 4. CDR3 size: 16 residues. Germline CDR1 reads MNHEY; CDR2 reads SVGEGT. The CDR3 sequence is CASSHRTSGGTDTQYF. The CDR3 bases are TGTGCCAGCAGTCACAGGACTAGCGGGGGCACAGATACGCAGTATTTT.

The chain joins TRBV3-1 (or the pseudogene TRBV3-2) to TRBJ1-1; D is undetermined. Trimming removed 2 bases at V and 1 base at J, with 5 bases between. The germline V gene encodes CDR1 LGHDT and CDR2 YNNKEL (reference sequence). CDR3 length: 13 residues. The CDR3 DNA reads TGTGCCAGCAGCCAATCCCGGAACACTGAAGCTTTCTTT. Its translation: CASSQSRNTEAFF.

V usage is TRBV2 and J usage is TRBJ2-5; 9 bases line up with TRBD2. The CDR3 spans 12 residues. The germline V gene has CDR1 SNHLY and CDR2 FYNNEI. Trimming at V came to 6 bases and at J to 13 bases, leaving 9 bases not matched to a gene. Here the CDR3 reads CASRGLSGSVYF. Here the CDR3 DNA reads TGTGCCAGCAGAGGGCTTAGCGGGAGTGTGTACTTC.

The gene calls are TRBV3-1 (or the pseudogene TRBV3-2) and TRBJ1-3; D is undetermined. CDR1 is LGHDT and CDR2 is YNNKEL in the germline V gene (reference sequence). This CDR3 comprises 15 residues. V lost 1 base to trimming and J lost 1 base, with 8 bases between them. The CDR3, as DNA: TGTGCCAGCAGCCAAGGCACGGGGTCTGGAAACACCATATATTTT. Residues: CASSQGTGSGNTIYF.

This clone occurred a few times. In nucleotides, the CDR3 is TGTGCCAGCAGTTACTCCGGGGGGTCGAATCAGCCCCAGCATTTT. This encodes CASSYSGGSNQPQHF. J is TRBJ1-5 and V is TRBV6-6; D possibly corresponds to TRBD1 (5 bases). Trimming took 0 bases from V and 4 from J, leaving 10 bases between them. Germline CDR1 and CDR2: MNHNY and SVGAGI (reference sequence). The CDR3 sequence is 15 residues long.